The rows below give T cell receptor beta chains drawn from one sample of a study of breast tumors, draining lymph nodes, adjacent tissues. Via MiXCR, TCRdb re-called the multiplex PCR reads, giving one row per CDR3 protein. Here the sample spans around 130,000 distinct CDR3 sequences, roughly 20% being singletons. Source material: axillary lymph node tissue. The receptor source for this set is a female donor with breast cancer. Some clones in this sample may be carry-over from other donors' samples. The CDR3 runs from the conserved cysteine through the conserved F or W. The D gene is left open where the match is weak. Only part of the rows carry a size: once, few, many, or a class if the clone is expanded.

D gene	clone size	V gene	J gene	CDR3 DNA	CDR3 protein
-	-	TRBV3-1	TRBJ2-2	TGTGCCAGCAGCCCCCCTTATTCCGGCGGGGAGCTGTTTTTT	CASSPPYSGGELFF
TRBD1	many	TRBV7-9	TRBJ2-7	TGTGCCAGCTCATCGCAGGGGGCCCACGAGCAGTACTTC	CASSSQGAHEQYF
TRBD2	many	TRBV28	TRBJ2-7	TGTGCCAGCAGTACACTAGCGGGGGTACACCTTTACGAGCAGTACTTC	CASSTLAGVHLYEQYF
TRBD1	many	TRBV7-9	TRBJ2-1	TGTGCCAGCAGCTTCCGGGACAGCAGATACAATGAGCAGTTCTTC	CASSFRDSRYNEQFF
-	many	TRBV4-1	TRBJ2-1	TGCGCCAGCAGCCAACTAGCCCCTCGCAATGAGCAGTTCTTC	CASSQLAPRNEQFF
-	many	TRBV6-4	TRBJ2-7	TGTGCCAGCAGTGACTCGACCGAGCAGTACTTC	CASSDSTEQYF
-	many	TRBV6-5	TRBJ2-1	TGTGCCAGCAGGGACTTGTGGGGGAGTGTTCCGTATGAGCAGTTCTTC	CASRDLWGSVPYEQFF
TRBD1	many	TRBV18	TRBJ2-7	TGTGCCAGCTCACCCCCCGGGACAGGGCTATCCTACGAGCAGTACTTC	CASSPPGTGLSYEQYF
-	many	TRBV7-9	TRBJ2-7	TGTGCCAGCAGTCATGGGGGCTCCTACGAGCAGTACTTC	CASSHGGSYEQYF
TRBD1	-	TRBV5-1	TRBJ2-5	TGCGCCAGCAGCCGGGACAGGAACCTCCAAGAGACCCAGTACTTC	CASSRDRNLQETQYF
-	-	TRBV27	TRBJ2-1	TGTTCCAGCAGTTCTGGCGGGACAAACTACAATGAGCAGTTCTTC	CSSSSGGTNYNEQFF
-	many	TRBV2	TRBJ2-5	TGTGCCAGCAGTGCCTTAGCGGAGGGGCAGACCCAGTACTTC	CASSALAEGQTQYF
-	many	TRBV7-9	TRBJ1-3	TGTGCCAGCACCTCGGGACAAGGAAACACCATATATTTT	CASTSGQGNTIYF
TRBD1	many	TRBV6-1	TRBJ1-2	TGTGCCTCGGACAGGGTCGGAGACTATGGCTACACCTTC	CASDRVGDYGYTF
TRBD2	few	TRBV18	TRBJ2-3	TGTGCCAGCTCACCATTCGGGACTAGGAACACAGATACGCAGTATTTT	CASSPFGTRNTDTQYF
-	many	TRBV7-8	TRBJ1-5	TGTGCCAGCAGCTTAGCGAGAAGGCGGATCAATCAGCCCCAGCATTTT	CASSLARRRINQPQHF
-	many	TRBV20-1	TRBJ1-6	TGCAGTGCTAGAGGTGGACAGTTCCTATATAATTCACCCCTCCACTTT	CSARGGQFLYNSPLHF
TRBD2	many	TRBV2	TRBJ2-1	TGTGCCAGCAGTGTCTATAGCGGGGCGGGGTTCTTC	CASSVYSGAGFF
TRBD2	-	TRBV28	TRBJ2-3	TGTGCCAGCAGTTTCAGCGGGAGGAGAGATACGCAGTATTTT	CASSFSGRRDTQYF
-	many	TRBV5-5	TRBJ2-7	TGTGCCAGCAGGGGGGACACCTCACCCGTCGGGTACGAGCAGTACTTC	CASRGDTSPVGYEQYF
-	many	TRBV13	TRBJ1-3	TGTGCCAGCAGCTTCTCGAGCTCTGGAAACACCATATATTTT	CASSFSSSGNTIYF
TRBD1	many	TRBV12-3/TRBV12-4	TRBJ1-3	TGTGCCAGCAGTTCGTACAGGGGACCAGGAAACACCATATATTTT	CASSSYRGPGNTIYF
-	many	TRBV5-1	TRBJ2-7	TGCGCCAGCAGCTTGGCAGGTGCGGGCACCTCCTACGAGCAGTACTTC	CASSLAGAGTSYEQYF
TRBD1	many	TRBV29-1	TRBJ2-1	TGCAGCGTTGAAAAGGACAGGGGGCTTATCGAGCAGTTCTTC	CSVEKDRGLIEQFF
TRBD1	few	TRBV12-3/TRBV12-4	TRBJ1-5	TGTGCCAGCAGTTTCTGGACAGGGGGTACGAATCAGCCCCAGCATTTT	CASSFWTGGTNQPQHF
-	-	TRBV5-8	TRBJ1-1	TGTGCCAGCAGCTTTCCCTCGGCCCGAATGAACACTGAAGCTTTCTTT	CASSFPSARMNTEAFF
TRBD2	many	TRBV28	TRBJ2-1	TGTGCCAGCTGGGCGGGGGACAATGAGCAGTTCTTC	CASWAGDNEQFF
-	many	TRBV18	TRBJ2-5	TGTGCCAGCTCACCAGGCGAGGAGACCCAGTACTTC	CASSPGEETQYF
-	many	TRBV18	TRBJ2-2	TGTGCCAGCTCACCACGGCGGGAACAGGCTCTGCAATCCGGGGAGCTGTTTTTT	CASSPRREQALQSGELFF
TRBD2	few	TRBV5-6	TRBJ2-2	TGTGCCAGCAGCTTCCTAGGGACTAGCGGCGCCACCGGGGAGCTGTTTTTT	CASSFLGTSGATGELFF
-	many	TRBV7-9	TRBJ1-2	TGTGCCAGCAGCTTCCCAGGGGTCTATGGCTACACCTTC	CASSFPGVYGYTF
-	many	TRBV2	TRBJ1-2	TGTGCCAGCGGAGTAGAGACAGGTTTTGGCTACACCTTC	CASGVETGFGYTF
-	many	TRBV6-5	TRBJ2-2	TGTGCCAGCAGTTACCGGGGAGGTAGGGAGCTGTTTTTT	CASSYRGGRELFF
-	many	TRBV10-3	TRBJ2-1	TGTGCCATCAGTGAGTCGACGGTTAGCGGCGGATTCTTC	CAISESTVSGGFF
-	many	TRBV7-9	TRBJ2-3	TGTGCGACACTAGGAGGGGCAGATACGCAGTATTTT	CATLGGADTQYF
TRBD1	many	TRBV29-1	TRBJ1-5	TGCAGCGTTACTGACAGGGGGGGTGGCAATCAGCCCCAGCATTTT	CSVTDRGGGNQPQHF